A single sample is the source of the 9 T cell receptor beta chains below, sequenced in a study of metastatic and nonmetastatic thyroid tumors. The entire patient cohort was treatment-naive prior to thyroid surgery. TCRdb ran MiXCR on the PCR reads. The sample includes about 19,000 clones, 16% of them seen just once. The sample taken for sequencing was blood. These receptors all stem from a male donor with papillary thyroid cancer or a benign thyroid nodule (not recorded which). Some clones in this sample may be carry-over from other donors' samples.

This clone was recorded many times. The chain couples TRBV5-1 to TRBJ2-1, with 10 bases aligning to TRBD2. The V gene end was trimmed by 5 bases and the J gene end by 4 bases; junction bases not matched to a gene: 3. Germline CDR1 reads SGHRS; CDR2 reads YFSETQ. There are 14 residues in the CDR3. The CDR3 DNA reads TGCGCCAGCAGACTAGCGGGACCTTACAATGAGCAGTTCTTC. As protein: CASRLAGPYNEQFF.

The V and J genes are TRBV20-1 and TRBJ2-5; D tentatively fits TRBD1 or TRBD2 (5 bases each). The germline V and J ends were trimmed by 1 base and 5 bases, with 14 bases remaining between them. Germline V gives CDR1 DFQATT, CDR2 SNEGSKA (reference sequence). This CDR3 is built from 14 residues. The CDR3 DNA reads TGCAGTGCTAGAGGGGGGAAGGGCGGGGAGACCCAGTACTTC. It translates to CSARGGKGGETQYF.

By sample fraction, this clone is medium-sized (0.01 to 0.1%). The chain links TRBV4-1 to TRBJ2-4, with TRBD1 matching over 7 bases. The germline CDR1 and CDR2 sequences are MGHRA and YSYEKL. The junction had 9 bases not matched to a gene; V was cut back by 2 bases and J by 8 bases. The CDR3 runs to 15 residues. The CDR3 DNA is TGCGCCAGCAGCCAACAGGGACAGTCACGGGACATTCAGTACTTC. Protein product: CASSQQGQSRDIQYF.

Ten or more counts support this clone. The DNA of the CDR3 is TGTGCCAGCAGCCAATGCGGTTGGGATACGCAGTATTTT. It encodes CASSQCGWDTQYF. The chain joins TRBV3-1 to TRBJ2-3, with D hard to call. CDR3 length: 13 residues. Germline-derived CDR1 and CDR2 are LGHDT and YNNKEL (reference sequence). V was pared by 2 bases and J by 6 bases, with 9 bases between.

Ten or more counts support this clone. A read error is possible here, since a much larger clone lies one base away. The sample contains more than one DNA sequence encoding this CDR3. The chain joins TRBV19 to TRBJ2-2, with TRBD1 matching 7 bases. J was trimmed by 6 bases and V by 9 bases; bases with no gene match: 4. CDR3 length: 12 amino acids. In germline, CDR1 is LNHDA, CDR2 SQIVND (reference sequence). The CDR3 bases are TGTGCCAGCTTCACAGGGGCCGGGGAGCTGTTTTTT. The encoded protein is CASFTGAGELFF. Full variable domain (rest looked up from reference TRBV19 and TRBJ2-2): DGGITQSPKYLFRKEGQNVTLSCEQNLNHDAMYWYRQDPGQGLRLIYYSQIVNDFQKGDIAEGYSVSREKKESFPLTVTSAQKNPTAFYLCASFTGAGELFFGEGSRLTVL.

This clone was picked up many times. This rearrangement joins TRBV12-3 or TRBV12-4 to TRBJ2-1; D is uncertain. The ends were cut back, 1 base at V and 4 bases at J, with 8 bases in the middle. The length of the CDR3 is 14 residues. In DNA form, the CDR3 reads TGTGCCAGCAGTTTAGGCCTACTGTACAATGAGCAGTTCTTC. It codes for CASSLGLLYNEQFF.

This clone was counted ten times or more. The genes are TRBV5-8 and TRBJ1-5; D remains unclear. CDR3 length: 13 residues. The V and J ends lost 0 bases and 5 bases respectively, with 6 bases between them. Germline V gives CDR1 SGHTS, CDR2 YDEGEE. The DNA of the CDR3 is TGTGCCAGCAGCTTGGCTGGGGATCAGCCCCAGCATTTT. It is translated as CASSLAGDQPQHF.

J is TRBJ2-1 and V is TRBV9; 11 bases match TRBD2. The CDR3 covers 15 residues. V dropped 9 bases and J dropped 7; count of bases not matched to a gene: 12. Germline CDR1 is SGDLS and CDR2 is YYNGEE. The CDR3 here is CAITGTSGAYNEQFF. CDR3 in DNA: TGTGCCATCACCGGGACTAGCGGAGCGTATAATGAGCAGTTCTTC.

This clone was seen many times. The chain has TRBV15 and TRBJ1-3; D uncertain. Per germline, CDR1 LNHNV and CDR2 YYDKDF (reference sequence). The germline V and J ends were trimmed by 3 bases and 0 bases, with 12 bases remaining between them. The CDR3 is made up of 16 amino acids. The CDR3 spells CATSRGRTDSGNTIYF. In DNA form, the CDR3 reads TGTGCCACCAGCAGGGGCCGGACTGACTCTGGAAACACCATATATTTT.